A single sample gave rise to the 9 T cell receptor beta chains below, sequenced in a study of T-cell memory formation after mild COVID-19. TCRdb reprocessed the 5' RACE reads with MiXCR, giving one entry per CDR3 protein. The sample has around 300,000 distinct CDR3 sequences; roughly 15% are singletons. Sequencing input: PBMCs or a T cell subset sorted from them (not recorded which). Receptors originate from a man between 18 and 29 years old who had mild COVID-19 (a few samples of this study predate the infection). Cell type and time point are not known.

This clonotype was detected a few times. The genes are TRBV21-1 and TRBJ1-2. TRBV21-1 is described as a pseudogene. The CDR3 sequence is 14 residues long. The CDR3 DNA reads TGTGCCAGCATCCTAAAGACAAGACCCTATGGCTACACCTTC. Its translation: CASILKTRPYGYTF.

V gene TRBV7-9 combines with J gene TRBJ2-3; D might be TRBD1 (6 bases). Per the germline V gene, CDR1 is SEHNR and CDR2 is FQNEAQ (reference sequence). V was shortened by 6 bases and J by 1 base, with 17 bases between the two germline ends. The CDR3 loop spans 16 amino acids. CDR3 protein: CASRTSQGLGTDTQYF. The CDR3, as DNA: TGTGCCAGCAGAACCTCACAGGGTTTGGGCACAGATACGCAGTATTTT.

This clonotype was counted at least ten times. The rearrangement links TRBV29-1 to TRBJ2-7; D may match TRBD1 or TRBD2 (6 bases each). This CDR3 comprises 14 residues. Trimming left V 4 bases short and J 2 bases short, with 15 bases between. Germline-derived CDR1 and CDR2 are SQVTM and ANQGSEA. In nucleotides, the CDR3 is TGCAGCGTTGGTCCGTCGGGGGCCCCCTACGAGCAGTACTTC. It specifies CSVGPSGAPYEQYF.

This clonotype was seen a few times. The chain is built from TRBV20-1 and TRBJ2-1; TRBD2 agrees at 13 bases. From germline, CDR1 is DFQATT and CDR2 SNEGSKA (reference sequence). The CDR3 contains 15 residues. Germline trimming cut 6 bases from V and 8 bases from J; bases unmatched to any gene: 10. CDR3 coding DNA: TGCAGTGCGGGAACTAGCGGGGGGGCCCTTGATGAGCAGTTCTTC. This codes for CSAGTSGGALDEQFF.

The chain carries TRBV6-5 and TRBJ1-1, with 7 bases identical to TRBD1. Germline loops: CDR1 MNHEY, CDR2 SVGAGI. V lost 6 bases to trimming and J lost 11 bases; unmatched junction nucleotides: 12. The CDR3 is 13 residues long. CDR3 sequence reads: CASSQGGSSQAFF. For the CDR3, the DNA is TGTGCCAGCAGCCAAGGGGGCTCTTCGCAGGCTTTCTTT.

This clonotype was picked up a small number of times. V is TRBV7-2 and J is TRBJ2-1; D is unresolved. V dropped 4 bases and J dropped 2 bases, with 9 bases sitting between them. Germline V CDR1 and CDR2: SGHTA, FQGNSA. This CDR3 contains 14 residues. CDR3 amino acids: CASSSSGTYNEQFF. CDR3 in DNA: TGTGCCAGCAGCTCCTCCGGCACCTACAATGAGCAGTTCTTC.

The rearrangement joins TRBV5-1 to TRBJ1-1, with a weak D call TRBD1 (5 bases). The CDR3 covers 14 residues. Germline CDR1 SGHRS, CDR2 YFSETQ. Trimming took off 1 base at V and 1 base at J, with 8 bases between the two ends. The CDR3 here is CASSLQGTNTEAFF. In nucleotides, the CDR3 is TGCGCCAGCAGCTTGCAGGGTACGAACACTGAAGCTTTCTTT.

In its sample, this clonotype was seen a few times. The chain links TRBV20-1 to TRBJ2-3; 8 bases agree with TRBD2. CDR1 DFQATT and CDR2 SNEGSKA come from the germline V gene (reference sequence). The length of the CDR3 is 15 residues. V gave up 3 bases and J gave up 1 base; unmatched junction bases: 6. As DNA, the CDR3 is TGCAGTGCTAGCCCTTGGCGGGGGGGCACAGATACGCAGTATTTT. Translation gives CSASPWRGGTDTQYF.

This clonotype turned up a few times. The chain joins TRBV18 to TRBJ2-5; no reliable D call. Trimming took off 4 bases at V and 5 bases at J, with 11 bases between the two ends. Looked up from germline, CDR1 is KGHSH and CDR2 is LQKENI. The CDR3 length is 13 residues. The CDR3 spells CASSRRVGETQYF. The CDR3 nucleotides read TGTGCCAGCTCACGAAGGGTAGGGGAGACCCAGTACTTC. The whole variable domain, remainder taken from reference TRBV18 and TRBJ2-5, is NAGVMQNPRHLVRRRGQEARLRCSPMKGHSHVYWYRQLPEEGLKFMVYLQKENIIDESGMPKERFSAEFPKEGPSILRIQQVVRGDSAAYFCASSRRVGETQYFGPGTRLLVL.